This is a list of T cell receptor beta chains from one sample in a study of cytomegalovirus exposure and HLA in healthy donors. Clones were read by immunoSEQ multiplex PCR, and TCRdb kept only the in-frame ones, dropping some. Found here are 95,000 to 150,000 clones, more than 60% of them singletons; the top ten hold under 15%. Sample: PBMCs. The receptors shown here come from an older woman in good health and CMV-seropositive. CDR3s include the opening cysteine and the closing phenylalanine or tryptophan. The order of the fields is V gene, J gene, D gene, CDR3 length, clone size, CDR3 protein, CDR3 DNA. D genes are given only for firm matches. Clone size is given for some rows only: seen once, a few or many times, or a class if the clone is expanded.

>TRBV4-2|TRBJ1-1|TRBD1|13|.
CASSTDRVTEAFF
TGTGCCAGCAGCACCGACAGGGTAACTGAAGCTTTCTTT
>TRBV10-1|TRBJ2-1|.|15|.
CASSTQGRSYNEQFF
TGCGCCAGCAGTACACAGGGTCGCTCCTACAATGAGCAGTTCTTC
>TRBV15|TRBJ1-2|.|12|.
CATSRGGVGYTF
TGTGCCACCAGCAGGGGGGGGGTTGGCTACACCTTC
>TRBV2|TRBJ2-5|.|11|.
CASRVEETQYF
TGTGCCAGCCGGGTTGAAGAGACCCAGTACTTC
>TRBV5-4|TRBJ2-3|.|16|.
CASSLADGLPHDTQYF
TGTGCCAGCAGCTTGGCGGATGGGCTACCACACGATACGCAGTATTTT
>TRBV7-2|TRBJ1-6|.|15|.
CASSLAPRPNSPLHF
TGTGCCAGCAGCTTGGCCCCCAGGCCCAATTCACCCCTCCACTTT
>TRBV19|TRBJ1-5|TRBD1|14|.
CASSVDRGAQPQHF
TGTGCCAGTAGTGTAGACAGGGGCGCTCAGCCCCAGCATTTT
>TRBV7-9|TRBJ2-3|.|15|few
CATGGLNRNTDTQYF
TGTGCTACCGGAGGTTTGAATAGAAACACAGATACGCAGTATTTT
>TRBV4-2|TRBJ2-6|TRBD1|18|.
CASSPGTGAISGANVLTF
TGTGCCAGCAGCCCGGGAACAGGGGCCATCTCTGGGGCCAACGTCCTGACTTTC
>TRBV30|TRBJ2-7|.|13|.
CAWSVAGSYEQYF
TGTGCCTGGAGTGTGGCGGGGTCCTACGAGCAGTACTTC
>TRBV28|TRBJ1-5|.|13|few
CASSYSSDQPQHF
TGTGCCAGCAGTTACTCTTCGGATCAGCCCCAGCATTTT
>TRBV25-1|TRBJ1-1|.|11|few
CASRTIGQAFF
TGTGCCAGTAGGACAATTGGTCAAGCTTTCTTT
>TRBV4-1|TRBJ1-2|.|14|.
CASSQDNREDGYTF
TGCGCCAGCAGCCAAGATAACAGGGAAGATGGCTACACCTTC
>TRBV4-1|TRBJ1-1|.|17|.
CASSQDGAWGTNTEAFF
TGCGCCAGCAGCCAAGACGGGGCCTGGGGGACTAACACTGAAGCTTTCTTT
>TRBV20-1|TRBJ2-7|.|11|.
CSAGPGSEQYF
TGCAGTGCTGGCCCCGGGTCCGAGCAGTACTTC
>TRBV7-9|TRBJ1-4|.|18|.
CASSRPAVRGAGNEKLFF
TGTGCCAGCAGCCGACCCGCGGTTAGGGGCGCTGGGAATGAAAAACTGTTTTTT
>TRBV10-3|TRBJ2-5|TRBD2|12|few
CAISGGEGYQYF
TGTGCCATCAGTGGGGGGGAGGGGTACCAGTACTTC
>TRBV7-9|TRBJ2-1|.|13|.
CASSLTRTDEQFF
TGTGCCAGCAGCTTAACTAGAACGGATGAGCAGTTCTTC
>TRBV7-9|TRBJ1-1|TRBD1|13|.
CASSPPARDSAFF
TGTGCCAGCAGCCCCCCAGCCAGGGACAGTGCTTTCTTT
>TRBV7-9|TRBJ1-2|.|12|.
CASRTTNYGYTF
TGTGCCAGCAGAACAACTAACTATGGCTACACCTTC
>TRBV5-1|TRBJ1-2|TRBD1|15|.
CASSMGQGTNYGYTF
TGCGCCAGCAGCATGGGACAGGGAACTAACTATGGCTACACCTTC
>TRBV7-9|TRBJ2-5|TRBD1|13|few
CASSSRGPETQYF
TGTGCCAGCAGCTCCAGGGGGCCGGAGACCCAGTACTTC
>TRBV18|TRBJ2-5|.|15|.
CASSPRSGAQETQYF
TGTGCCAGCTCACCACGGTCAGGGGCCCAAGAGACCCAGTACTTC